The sequence of this TCR beta chain was determined in a study of cytotoxic CD8 clonotypes in ibrutinib-treated CLL. For the study at large: Among responders, some 25 were partial and 2 complete; after median about 72 months, about 15 stayed remitted and 12 progressed.

Some clones are missing from TCRdb's copy, which holds only in-frame ones; the method was immunoSEQ multiplex PCR. The table records 200,000 to 250,000 clones, around 75% of them present only once. CDR3 length: 16 amino acids. Germline assignment: CDR1 LGHNA and CDR2 YSLEER. Trimming stripped 4 bases from V and 8 bases from J, with 22 bases between. PBMCs that had been cryopreserved were the source of approximately 1.8 micrograms of genomic DNA for TCR beta libraries. The clonotype comes from a human donor with chronic lymphocytic leukemia. The sample here was PBMCs, taken after 12 months of ibrutinib treatment. The genes are TRBV4-3 and TRBJ2-3; D is possibly TRBD2 (6 bases). This CDR3 reads CASSLGGPGRIGTQYF. Here the CDR3 DNA reads TGCGCCAGCAGCCTAGGTGGACCAGGGAGGATTGGTACGCAGTATTTT.